This T cell receptor (beta chain) was identified during a study of blood T cells in healthy people across ages. Findings and caveats of the study: Among long-lived donors, naive CD4+ cells were more numerous and diversity higher than in aged donors.

Deletions cut 4 bases from V and 4 bases from J, with 8 bases between. The CDR3 runs 13 residues. Germline loops: CDR1 MNHEY, CDR2 SVGAGI. This clonotype was seen ten or more times. Its antigen remains unidentified. Using a J-beta primer mix together with a sample-barcoded 5' primer, a second PCR was run for about 6 to 12 cycles. Every molecule of cDNA carried a tag from a template-switch adaptor with 12 random nucleotides. Each sample provided no less than 2.5 million CDR3-containing paired-end reads. TCRdb recomputed calls from the 5' RACE reads with MiXCR, one row per CDR3 protein. The data contain fewer than 2,000,000 distinct CDR3 sequences, about 31% of them singletons. Peripheral blood was drawn, about 9.7 milliliters per donor.

Specimen: blood. This receptor was identified in a woman aged 30 to 39 in good health. The gene calls are TRBV6-5 and TRBJ2-1, with a possible D match to TRBD2 (6 bases). Here the CDR3 reads CASSSGRYNEQFF. The CDR3 DNA is TGTGCCAGCAGTTCAGGGAGGTACAATGAGCAGTTCTTC.